A selection of T cell receptor beta chains follows, all from one sample in a study of blood T cells in healthy people across ages. One entry per CDR3 protein, called by TCRdb with MiXCR from the 5' RACE reads. The repertoire has some 940,000 distinct CDR3 sequences, 25% to 30% of them found once; the top ten carry 10%. This sample also belongs to another study, concerning T cells of mothers and their children.

The sample consisted of blood. Every receptor here comes from a woman between 40 and 55 years old in good health. CDR3s include the opening cysteine and the closing phenylalanine or tryptophan. Each record gives: J gene, V gene, clone size, D gene, CDR3 protein, CDR3 DNA. The D gene is left open where the match is weak. A row's size may be missing; if present it is once, few, many or a size class.

TRBJ1-6 | TRBV7-9 | . | . | CASSLGPGVDSPLHF | TGTGCCAGCAGCTTAGGGCCCGGCGTGGATTCACCCCTCCACTTT
TRBJ1-2 | TRBV6-5 | few | . | CASSQGGASGCTF | TGTGCCAGCAGTCAAGGGGGGGCGTCTGGCTGCACCTTC
TRBJ2-3 | TRBV3-1 | . | . | CASSTGDTQYF | TGTGCCAGCAGTACGGGAGATACGCAGTATTTT
TRBJ1-1 | TRBV28 | . | . | CASSFTERNTEAFF | TGTGCCAGCAGTTTTACGGAAAGGAACACTGAAGCTTTCTTT
TRBJ2-2 | TRBV29-1 | few | . | CSVSTGRTGELFF | TGCAGCGTTAGCACAGGGCGGACCGGGGAGCTGTTTTTT
TRBJ2-5 | TRBV15 | many | . | CATSRDRSAETQYF | TGTGCCACCAGCAGAGACCGGAGCGCGGAGACCCAGTACTTC
TRBJ1-2 | TRBV5-1 | few | TRBD1 | CASSRRQGSFPNYGYTF | TGCGCCAGCAGCCGTAGACAGGGGAGTTTTCCTAACTATGGCTACACCTTC
TRBJ1-1 | TRBV7-3 | . | . | CASSPHSGQRNTEAFF | TGTGCCAGCAGCCCCCATTCCGGACAGCGGAACACTGAAGCTTTCTTT
TRBJ2-3 | TRBV7-8 | . | TRBD1 | CASSPLRRDRGFSNTQYF | TGTGCCAGCAGCCCCTTACGCCGGGACAGGGGTTTTTCAAATACGCAGTATTTT
TRBJ2-4 | TRBV6-2/TRBV6-3 | . | TRBD2 | CVSRTGTSEPNEQYF | TGTGTCAGCAGAACCGGGACTAGCGAGCCCAATGAGCAGTACTTC
TRBJ2-1 | TRBV7-3 | . | . | CASSPTGIKQFF | TGTGCCAGCAGTCCAACAGGGATAAAGCAGTTCTTC
TRBJ2-1 | TRBV11-2 | . | . | CASSYEPGSNEQFF | TGTGCCAGCAGCTACGAACCAGGGTCAAATGAGCAGTTCTTC
TRBJ1-1 | TRBV6-4 | few | . | CASSAEMNTEAFF | TGTGCCAGCAGTGCGGAGATGAACACTGAAGCTTTCTTT
TRBJ2-5 | TRBV7-9 | . | TRBD2 | CASSPPGSAGGLWNEQYF | TGTGCCAGCAGCCCTCCGGGAAGCGCGGGGGGCCTTTGGAATGAGCAGTACTTC
TRBJ2-1 | TRBV11-1 | many | . | CASSSMDSHNEQFF | TGTGCCAGCAGCTCAATGGACAGCCACAATGAGCAGTTCTTC
TRBJ2-7 | TRBV7-2 | few | TRBD1 | CASSTRQGGVEQYF | TGTGCCAGCAGCACCAGACAGGGTGGGGTCGAGCAGTACTTC
TRBJ1-1 | TRBV2 | . | . | CASRPGTRNTEAFF | TGTGCCAGCAGACCCGGGACAAGGAACACTGAAGCTTTCTTT
TRBJ1-5 | TRBV5-5 | few | . | CASSPFGGTGQPQHF | TGTGCCAGCAGCCCCTTTGGGGGGACCGGACAGCCCCAGCATTTT
TRBJ1-5 | TRBV9 | . | TRBD1 | CASSVEDRVGQPQHF | TGTGCCAGCAGCGTCGAAGACAGGGTTGGACAGCCCCAGCATTTT
TRBJ1-2 | TRBV7-2 | . | TRBD1 | CASSQIDRGRYGYTF | TGTGCCAGCAGTCAAATCGACAGGGGACGATATGGCTACACCTTC
TRBJ1-1 | TRBV7-2 | once | . | CASSLVRQGNTEAFF | TGTGCCAGCAGCTTAGTAAGGCAGGGGAACACTGAAGCTTTCTTT
TRBJ1-5 | TRBV7-2 | . | . | CASSSRGHASNQPQHF | TGTGCCAGCAGCTCCCGGGGACACGCGAGCAATCAGCCCCAGCATTTT
TRBJ1-3 | TRBV9 | few | . | CASSVGGMNTIYF | TGTGCCAGCAGCGTAGGAGGGATGAACACCATATATTTT
TRBJ2-3 | TRBV7-9 | few | . | CASSGWTVEHTDTQYF | TGTGCCAGCAGCGGCTGGACTGTAGAGCACACAGATACGCAGTATTTT
TRBJ2-7 | TRBV3-1 | few | . | CASSQGGGLSYF | TGTGCCAGCAGCCAAGGTGGGGGACTTTCGTACTTC
TRBJ2-7 | TRBV28 | . | TRBD1 | CASSFYFSGTASYEQYF | TGTGCCAGCAGTTTCTATTTCTCCGGGACAGCCTCCTACGAGCAGTACTTC
TRBJ2-3 | TRBV27 | few | . | CASSLSRGPSTDTQYF | TGTGCCAGCAGTTTATCCCGAGGGCCTAGCACAGATACGCAGTATTTT
TRBJ2-3 | TRBV6-2/TRBV6-3 | few | . | CASSYSKHPSTDTQYF | TGTGCCAGCAGTTACTCGAAACACCCTAGCACAGATACGCAGTATTTT
TRBJ2-7 | TRBV19 | . | TRBD1 | CASSLGGDRGQYEQYF | TGTGCCAGTAGCCTGGGGGGCGACAGGGGGCAGTACGAGCAGTACTTC
TRBJ2-1 | TRBV11-2 | . | TRBD2 | CASSPTTGLAEYNEQFF | TGTGCCAGCAGCCCGACAACGGGACTAGCGGAATACAATGAGCAGTTCTTC
TRBJ2-3 | TRBV20-1 | few | . | CSAPQIGTDTQYF | TGCAGTGCTCCCCAGATCGGGACAGATACGCAGTATTTT
TRBJ2-2 | TRBV12-3/TRBV12-4 | . | . | CASTSGGGQTGELFF | TGTGCCAGCACCTCTGGGGGGGGGCAAACCGGGGAGCTGTTTTTT
TRBJ1-5 | TRBV28 | once | . | CASSYHIPTGSRDQPQHF | TGTGCCAGCAGTTATCACATACCAACAGGGTCGAGGGATCAGCCCCAGCATTTT
TRBJ1-5 | TRBV5-1 | . | . | CASSLSGRDNQPQHF | TGCGCCAGCAGCTTGTCGGGCCGGGACAATCAGCCCCAGCATTTT
TRBJ2-1 | TRBV7-2 | . | TRBD2 | CASRQAGGANEQFF | TGTGCCAGCAGACAAGCGGGGGGAGCGAATGAGCAGTTCTTC
TRBJ2-1 | TRBV7-9 | few | . | CASSKLKLVGEQFF | TGTGCCAGCAGCAAGCTTAAATTGGTAGGTGAGCAGTTCTTC
TRBJ1-4 | TRBV5-1 | . | TRBD1 | CASRRQGASQTNEKLFF | TGCGCCAGCAGACGACAGGGCGCCTCGCAAACTAATGAAAAACTGTTTTTT
TRBJ2-1 | TRBV28 | few | . | CASSLGGAMVNEQFF | TGTGCCAGCAGTTTGGGGGGGGCAATGGTAAATGAGCAGTTCTTC
TRBJ1-2 | TRBV20-1 | . | . | CRVRVEGRGYTF | TGCAGGGTCAGGGTGGAGGGGAGAGGCTACACCTTC
TRBJ1-2 | TRBV4-1 | many | . | CASSHRVRDPNYGYTF | TGCGCCAGCAGCCACCGAGTTCGGGATCCGAACTATGGCTACACCTTC
TRBJ2-7 | TRBV29-1 | . | TRBD1 | CSVEGTGAGYEQYF | TGCAGCGTTGAGGGGACAGGGGCGGGGTACGAGCAGTACTTC
TRBJ2-1 | TRBV28 | . | . | CASSPHWGNNEQFF | TGTGCCAGCAGTCCCCACTGGGGAAACAATGAGCAGTTCTTC